This T cell receptor (beta chain) was identified in a study of response to subunit inactivated influenza vaccine. Whole-study findings and limits: The authors suggested that every seasonal influenza vaccination recruits few new T cells.

TCRdb redid the calling of the RT-PCR reads with MiXCR, one entry per CDR3 protein. The table has 500,000 to 600,000 distinct CDR3 sequences, 10% to 15% seen once. This clonotype was counted a few times. The antigen is not known. CDR3 length: 12 residues. In germline, CDR1 is SQVTM, CDR2 ANQGSEA. V was cut by 2 bases and J by 7 bases, with 9 bases left in between. The specimen comprised PBMCs from blood, sampled roughly 48 days after vaccination. This clonotype was obtained from a man aged 50 to 60 who received an inactivated influenza vaccine. The V call is TRBV29-1, the J call TRBJ2-1, with a tentative D call TRBD2 (6 bases). Written as DNA, the CDR3 is TGCAGCGTTGAAAAGGAGGGGAATGAGCAGTTCTTC. It specifies CSVEKEGNEQFF.